These 14 T cell receptor beta chains share one sample of origin, sequenced in a study of PD-1 blockade in classical Hodgkin lymphoma. Every patient had relapsed following autologous stem cell transplantation, and cohorts differed in brentuximab vedotin exposure. Some clones are missing from TCRdb's copy, which holds only in-frame ones; the method was immunoSEQ multiplex PCR. This sample has under 110,000 clones; approximately 90% occur once, and the top ten carry approximately 6.3%. Here the sequenced sample was peripheral blood mononuclear cells (PBMCs), taken before the second cycle of nivolumab. The source is a human donor with classical Hodgkin lymphoma.

This clone showed up just a few times. The chain links TRBV20-1 to TRBJ1-1; no clear D. The CDR3 sequence is 11 residues long. Trimming pared 5 bases from V and 8 bases from J, leaving 12 bases between. Germline V CDR1 and CDR2: DFQATT, SNEGSKA (reference sequence). CDR3 protein: CSAEMGREAFF. The CDR3 DNA reads TGCAGTGCTGAGATGGGTAGAGAAGCTTTCTTT.

The chain employs TRBV14 and TRBJ2-7; 7 positions match TRBD2. V shed 8 bases and J 4 bases; nucleotides not matched to a gene: 8. The CDR3 consists of 13 residues. The germline V gene has CDR1 SGHDN and CDR2 FVKESK. CDR3 coding DNA: TGTGCCAGCTCGACCGGGACTACTTACGAGCAGTACTTC. It yields the protein CASSTGTTYEQYF.

V and J are TRBV11-2 and TRBJ1-2; TRBD1 aligns across 7 bases. The V segment lost 4 bases and the J segment 2 bases; nucleotides outside the gene matches: 4. Germline CDR1 and CDR2: SGHAT and FQNNGV. The CDR3 has 14 amino acids. CDR3 sequence: CASSSVGGNYGYTF. Written as DNA, the CDR3 is TGTGCCAGCAGCTCAGTAGGGGGCAACTATGGCTACACCTTC. The entire variable domain, with the rest obtained from reference TRBV11-2 and TRBJ1-2, is as follows: EAGVAQSPRYKIIEKRQSVAFWCNPISGHATLYWYQQILGQGPKLLIQFQNNGVVDDSQLPKDRFSAERLKGVDSTLKIQPAKLEDSAVYLCASSSVGGNYGYTFGSGTRLTVV.

J is TRBJ1-5 and V is TRBV7-2, with a tentative D call TRBD1 (6 bases). Between the trimmed V and J ends, which lost 5 bases and 4 bases, there was a span of 12 bases. CDR1 is SGHTA, CDR2 FQGNSA, per germline. CDR3 length equals 14 residues. CDR3 residues: CASSPDRRNQPQHF. The CDR3 DNA is TGTGCCAGCAGCCCCGACAGGAGGAATCAGCCCCAGCATTTT.

The chain combines TRBV4-3 with TRBJ2-5; D unresolved. The CDR3 sequence is 15 residues long. V shed 0 bases and J shed 0 bases, with 8 bases lying between them. Germline CDR1 reads LGHNA; CDR2 reads YSLEER. The CDR3 DNA sequence: TGCGCCAGCAGCCAAGATAGACGGAACCAAGAGACCCAGTACTTC. It is translated as CASSQDRRNQETQYF.

V is TRBV4-3 and J is TRBJ1-2, with TRBD1 as a possible D gene (5 bases). V dropped 5 bases and J dropped 4 bases, with 23 bases sitting between them. Germline CDR1 LGHNA, CDR2 YSLEER. The CDR3 contains 17 residues. The CDR3 DNA sequence: TGCGCCAGCAGCGCATCCCGGGTTACCCTTCAGGGCTATGGCTACACCTTC. Translated: CASSASRVTLQGYGYTF.

V is TRBV7-8 and J is TRBJ2-3; tentative D call: TRBD1 (5 bases). Trimming took 0 bases from V and 4 from J, leaving 5 bases between them. The CDR3 totals 13 residues. Germline V lookup: CDR1 SGHVS, CDR2 FQNEAQ. DNA of the CDR3: TGTGCCAGCAGCTTAGCACAGGCAGATACGCAGTATTTT. Protein sequence: CASSLAQADTQYF.

The CDR3 sequence: CASSPETSGGANEQFF. The DNA for the CDR3 is TGTGCCAGCTCACCAGAGACTAGCGGGGGGGCTAATGAGCAGTTCTTC. The chain has TRBV18 and TRBJ2-1; 14 bases align to TRBD2. Germline-derived CDR1 and CDR2 are KGHSH and LQKENI. V trimming: 2 bases; J trimming: 7 bases; junction bases outside the gene matches: 4. The CDR3 is made up of 16 amino acids.

V is TRBV30 and J is TRBJ1-3; D possibly corresponds to TRBD1 (5 bases). This CDR3 has 14 amino acids. In germline, CDR1 is GTSNPN, CDR2 SVGIG (reference sequence). V lost 3 bases and J 0 bases, leaving 9 bases between the germline ends. As DNA, the CDR3 is TGTGCCTGGAGCCGGGGGACCTCTGGAAACACCATATATTTT. It yields the protein CAWSRGTSGNTIYF.

The chain uses TRBV1 and TRBJ2-3; the table names TRBD2, a call not compared with the DNA. TRBV1 is recorded as a pseudogene. CDR3 length: 17 amino acids. The CDR3 here is CTSSHGSSGESTDTQYF. The CDR3 DNA reads TGCACCAGCAGCCATGGATCTAGCGGGGAAAGCACAGATACGCAGTATTTT.

The J gene is TRBJ2-7, the V gene TRBV28; D remains unclear. The V and J ends lost 7 bases and 3 bases respectively, with 16 bases between them. The CDR3 has 14 amino acids. Germline-derived CDR1 and CDR2 are MDHEN and SYDVKM. The CDR3, as DNA: TGTGCCAGCACCCCTAGGACGGATATCTACGAGCAGTACTTC. It yields the protein CASTPRTDIYEQYF.

The chain employs TRBV2 and TRBJ1-1; no clear D. This CDR3 is 16 amino acids long. The V gene lost 3 bases and the J gene lost 0 bases, with 14 bases spanning the gap. Germline-derived CDR1 and CDR2 are SNHLY and FYNNEI. The CDR3 DNA is TGTGCCAGCAGTGAGGAGGAAGGGCTGGTGAACACTGAAGCTTTCTTT. Amino acids: CASSEEEGLVNTEAFF.

Turning to this clone: The junction shows a germline mismatch at one end, possibly a read error. The chain joins TRBV4-1 to TRBJ1-4, with a tentative D call TRBD1 (6 bases). This CDR3 contains 15 residues. Germline lookup yields CDR1 MGHRA and CDR2 YSYEKL. CDR3 nucleotide sequence: TGCGCCAGCAGCCTAGTGGACAGTTATAATGAGAAACTGTTTTTT. Encoded protein: CASSLVDSYNEKLFF.

The V gene is TRBV4-1, the J gene TRBJ2-3, with TRBD2 matching 9 bases. Germline V gene sequence: CDR1 MGHRA, CDR2 YSYEKL. Trimming at V came to 4 bases and at J to 9 bases, leaving 17 bases not matched to a gene. CDR3 length equals 17 residues. CDR3 in amino acids: CASSPGVAGASEDTQYF. The CDR3 DNA reads as TGCGCCAGCAGCCCCGGGGTAGCGGGGGCCTCGGAGGACACGCAGTATTTT.